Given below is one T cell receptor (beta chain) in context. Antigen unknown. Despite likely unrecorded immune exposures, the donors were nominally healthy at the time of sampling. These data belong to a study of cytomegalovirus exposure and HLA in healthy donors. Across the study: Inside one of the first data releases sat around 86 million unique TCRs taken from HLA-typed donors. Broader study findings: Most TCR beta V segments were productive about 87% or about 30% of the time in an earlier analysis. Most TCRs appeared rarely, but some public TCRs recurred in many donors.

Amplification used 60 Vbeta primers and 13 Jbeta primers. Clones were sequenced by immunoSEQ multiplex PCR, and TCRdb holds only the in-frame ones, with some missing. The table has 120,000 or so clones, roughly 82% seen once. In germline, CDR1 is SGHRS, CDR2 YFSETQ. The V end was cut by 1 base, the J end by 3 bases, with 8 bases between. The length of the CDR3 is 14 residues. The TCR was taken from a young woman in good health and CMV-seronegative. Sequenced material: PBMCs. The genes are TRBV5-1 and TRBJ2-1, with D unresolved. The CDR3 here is CASSLFDNYNEQFF. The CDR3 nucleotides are TGCGCCAGCAGCTTGTTCGACAACTACAATGAGCAGTTCTTC.